This T cell receptor (beta chain) was sequenced in a study of vaccination and CD4 T cells after COVID-19. In the study overall: A vaccine, either BNT162b2 or mRNA-1273, was given to participants in two doses. Investigators stimulated cells with overlapping spike peptides drawn from SARS-CoV-2, HCoV-NL63, HCoV-OC43 and HCoV-229E. General observations from the study: Convalescent patients had a median roughly 86% of reactive clones appearing only post-vaccination.

Sequence data for DNA of cultured CD4+ T cells were generated by the Oncomine TCR Beta short-read assay. Genomic DNA was taken out of cultured CD4+ T cells by extraction. MiXCR was run by TCRdb on the PCR reads, yielding one entry per CDR3 protein. The sample lists more than 9,500 distinct CDR3 sequences; roughly 42% were seen once. This sample's treatment: roughly 11-day PBMC culture with coronavirus spike peptide pools or control peptides (ViraFEST assay). About this clonotype itself: Its antigen is still unknown.

The origin of this receptor is a human donor who had recovered from COVID-19. Sequencing was performed on CD4+ T cells from blood, cultured in vitro.

The CDR3 sequence: CASTDRAEETQYF. CDR3 nucleotide sequence: TGTGCCAGCACCGACAGGGCGGAGGAGACCCAGTACTTC. The J gene is TRBJ2-5, the V gene TRBV6-2 or TRBV6-3; 7 bases agree with TRBD1. V gave up 7 bases and J gave up 5 bases; unmatched junction bases: 7. CDR3 size: 13 residues. CDR1 MNHEY and CDR2 SVGEGT come from the germline V gene.